The present TCR beta chain was sequenced within a study of cytomegalovirus exposure and HLA in healthy donors. Study observations and caveats: Highest at DRB1 and lowest at HLA-C, TCR association rates differed among HLA loci in a later analysis. It was reported that TCR beta sequences correctly inferred the HLA-A and HLA-B alleles for most subjects.

With regard to this clone: Its cognate antigen is unknown.

The germline gives CDR1 MDHEN, CDR2 SYDVKM. The V and J ends lost 5 bases and 7 bases respectively, with 26 bases between them. The CDR3 totals 17 residues. This PCR relied on a set of 60 Vbeta primers and 13 Jbeta primers. As originally analysed: An analysis performed later counted 81 million or so unique TCR beta chains (around 10 million of them shared). Clones were sequenced by immunoSEQ multiplex PCR, and TCRdb holds only the in-frame ones, with some missing. The V and J calls and clone size come from that table; D and trimming were worked out from the DNA. The sample carries roughly 160,000 clones, roughly four fifths recorded once.

V gene TRBV28 combines with J gene TRBJ2-5, with unresolved D. Sample: PBMCs. This clonotype was sampled from a man aged 55 to 70 in good health and CMV-seronegative. CDR3 loop: CASSVTSSSGLVMTQYF. CDR3 nucleotide sequence: TGTGCCAGCAGTGTCACCTCCTCTTCTGGGCTGGTGATGACCCAGTACTTC.